This T cell receptor beta chain was retrieved from a study of CD8 T cells in ankylosing spondylitis. Findings of the study overall: With a CD8+ phenotype, disease-linked clones were relatively rare in peripheral blood.

The CDR3 runs 18 residues. Germline lookup yields CDR1 SGHAT and CDR2 FQDESV (reference sequence). Trimming shortened V by 4 bases and J by 2 bases, and 21 bases separated the two germline ends. Notes on this clonotype: Its antigen is not known.

TCRdb called the 5' RACE reads again in MiXCR, with one record for every CDR3 protein. The table shows 150,000 to 200,000 distinct CDR3 sequences, with over 10% occurring only once. The source of this sequence is a female donor with ankylosing spondylitis or in good health (not recorded which). The chain couples TRBV11-1 to TRBJ2-1, with D possibly matching TRBD2 (7 bases). The sample was blood, either unsorted or a sorted T cell fraction (not recorded which). CDR3 DNA sequence: TGTGCCAGCAGCTCTTTTCCCCCTAGGGGGGGGGCCTACAATGAGCAGTTCTTC. It translates to CASSSFPPRGGAYNEQFF.